The rows below give T cell receptor beta chains drawn from one sample of a study of beta chain features in type 1 diabetes. Here immunoSEQ multiplex PCR was the method, and the copy in TCRdb shows in-frame clones only, minus some. The repertoire includes 160,000 or so clones, 8% to 9.5% of them detected once, and 0.45% to 0.6% sits in the top ten. The sequenced sample was central memory CD4+ T cells from blood. Receptors were obtained from a woman aged 18-29 years with type 1 diabetes. CDR3s include the opening cysteine and the closing phenylalanine or tryptophan. The order of the fields is J gene, V gene, clone size, CDR3 protein. Only part of the rows carry a size: once, few, many, or a class if the clone is expanded.

TRBJ2-7,TRBV28,.,CATLEHSYEQYF
TRBJ2-1,TRBV7-9,few,CASSPTGQGYNEQFF
TRBJ2-7,TRBV15,few,CATSTPKGRSYEQYF
TRBJ2-5,TRBV18,.,CASWAGTQETQYF
TRBJ1-2,TRBV11-3,few,CASSFDSLYGYTF
TRBJ1-2,TRBV7-2,.,CASSLVGTDNYGYTF
TRBJ1-2,TRBV18,.,CASSHRENYGYTF
TRBJ2-5,TRBV6-5,few,CASSFGLKETQYF
TRBJ2-5,TRBV11-2,few,CASSSNSIAQYF
TRBJ1-2,TRBV2,.,CASRAGYGYTF
TRBJ2-4,TRBV28,few,CATSLAKNIQYF
TRBJ1-6,TRBV13,few,CASSLRGNNSPLHF
TRBJ2-3,TRBV7-9,.,CASGPGQGMDTQYF
TRBJ2-7,TRBV7-6,few,CASSSMTGDNEQYF
TRBJ2-1,TRBV5-1,few,CASSSRERSYNEQFF
TRBJ2-2,TRBV9,few,CASSVGAGEGELFF
TRBJ1-2,TRBV30,.,CAWRPNRSYTF
TRBJ2-7,TRBV4-3,.,CASSLGQGGSYEQYF
TRBJ1-1,TRBV11-3,.,CASSLSGRGSEAFF
TRBJ2-5,TRBV7-2,few,CASSPSTGGGETQYF
TRBJ2-5,TRBV30,.,CAWSVPGGKETQYF
TRBJ1-2,TRBV7-2,few,CASSLDSGQGNGGYTF